These 17 T cell receptor beta chains came from one sample sequenced in a study of T cells in tuberculosis. Libraries were prepared by immunoSEQ multiplex PCR; TCRdb keeps only in-frame clonotypes and omits some of them. There are about 59,000 clones in the sample; 80% to 85% occur only once, and 13% lies in the top ten. Thawed, overnight-rested PBMC were stained with GMM-loaded CD1B tetramer, viability dye and anti-CD3, then sorted. The CD1B tetramers carried C32 glucose monomycolate purified from Rhodococcus equi. The sample taken for sequencing was CD1b-GMM tetramer-negative cells sorted from PBMCs. These receptors were collected from an adult woman with latent tuberculosis.

The V gene is TRBV19, the J gene TRBJ1-1, with 7 nucleotides matching TRBD1. The J segment lost 4 bases and the V segment lost 7 bases, leaving 12 bases of the junction unmatched. The CDR3 spans 15 residues. The germline V gene has CDR1 LNHDA and CDR2 SQIVND (reference sequence). CDR3 coding DNA: TGTGCCAGTACCTTAAAGGGCAGACAGGGCACTGAAGCTTTCTTT. Amino acid sequence: CASTLKGRQGTEAFF.

The chain employs TRBV6-5 and TRBJ2-3; D is unclear. CDR1 and CDR2 (germline): MNHEY, SVGAGI. The CDR3 length is 13 residues. Trimming took off 5 bases at V and 6 bases at J, with 12 bases between the two ends. The CDR3 loop is CASSGGRVDTQYF. CDR3 nucleotides: TGTGCCAGCAGTGGCGGCCGAGTGGATACGCAGTATTTT.

This chain connects TRBV7-9 to TRBJ1-4; D call uncertain. Looked up from germline, CDR1 is SEHNR and CDR2 is FQNEAQ (reference sequence). Between the trimmed V and J ends, which lost 2 bases and 4 bases, there was a span of 8 bases. CDR3 length: 14 amino acids. The CDR3 reads CASSLRAGNEKLFF. CDR3 nucleotides: TGTGCCAGCAGCTTAAGAGCGGGTAATGAAAAACTGTTTTTT.

The chain uses TRBV27 and TRBJ1-1; D is possibly TRBD1 (6 bases). The V gene's germline CDR1 is MNHEY and CDR2 SMNVEV (reference sequence). The CDR3 sequence is 14 residues long. V was cut by 2 bases and J by 5 bases, with 12 bases left in between. CDR3 nucleotides: TGTGCCAGCAGTTTACAGGGGATGAGAACTGAAGCTTTCTTT. It codes for CASSLQGMRTEAFF.

The chain joins TRBV5-1 to TRBJ2-5, with D possibly TRBD2 on 7 matching bases. This CDR3 has 14 residues. Germline values: CDR1 SGHRS, CDR2 YFSETQ. Trimming took 4 bases from V and 1 from J, leaving 11 bases between them. The CDR3 here is CASSPRGAQETQYF. The CDR3 DNA reads as TGCGCCAGCAGCCCCCGGGGGGCCCAAGAGACCCAGTACTTC.

This clone was recorded only once. The chain recombines TRBV6-1 with TRBJ2-7; 11 positions agree with TRBD2. Losses at the gene ends were 4 bases for V and 5 bases for J; bases not matched to a gene: 4. The CDR3 extends over 14 amino acids. Germline CDR1 is MNHNS and CDR2 is SASEGT. The CDR3 nucleotides are TGTGCCAGCAGTGCTAGCGGGAGGCTGGACGAGCAGTACTTC. It yields the protein CASSASGRLDEQYF.

The chain couples TRBV6-6 to TRBJ1-2, with TRBD1 matching over 9 bases. CDR1 MNHNY and CDR2 SVGAGI come from the germline V gene (reference sequence). This CDR3 has 15 amino acids. Trimming took 8 bases from V and 3 from J; bases not matched to a gene: 10. The chain's CDR3 is CASYTMGQGHYGYTF. The DNA of the CDR3 is TGTGCCAGCTACACGATGGGACAGGGCCACTATGGCTACACCTTC.

The rearrangement uses TRBV4-3 and TRBJ1-6, with D unclear. CDR1 and CDR2 (germline): LGHNA, YSLEER. This CDR3 has 15 residues. V lost 0 bases and J 0 bases, leaving 3 bases between the germline ends. DNA of the CDR3: TGCGCCAGCAGCCAAGACCGCTCCTATAATTCACCCCTCCACTTT. Translation: CASSQDRSYNSPLHF.

J is TRBJ2-1 and V is TRBV7-3; TRBD1 aligns across 7 bases. From germline, CDR1 is SGHTA and CDR2 FQGTGA. The J segment lost 8 bases and the V segment lost 2 bases, leaving 3 bases of the junction unmatched. CDR3 length equals 13 residues. The CDR3 here is CASSLDRADEQFF. The CDR3 DNA sequence: TGTGCCAGCAGCTTAGACAGGGCGGATGAGCAGTTCTTC.

The V gene is TRBV28, the J gene TRBJ1-2; 7 bases fit TRBD1. The junction had 7 bases not matched to a gene; V was cut back by 6 bases and J by 3 bases. CDR3 length equals 14 residues. Germline CDR1 reads MDHEN; CDR2 reads SYDVKM. CDR3 coding DNA: TGTGCCAGCAGGCCTAACAGGGGTGACTATGGCTACACCTTC. It translates to CASRPNRGDYGYTF.

The gene calls are TRBV11-3 and TRBJ1-6, with D unresolved. Germline CDR1 is SGHNT and CDR2 is YENEEA. This CDR3 has 14 amino acids. Trimming took off 3 bases at V and 2 bases at J, with 5 bases between the two ends. CDR3 in amino acids: CASSFRAYNSPLHF. The CDR3 DNA reads TGTGCCAGCAGCTTTAGAGCCTATAATTCACCCCTCCACTTT.

This sequence joins TRBV27 and TRBJ2-3; 7 nucleotides agree with TRBD1. This CDR3 has 16 residues. After removal of 4 bases from V and 5 bases from J, the junction contained 12 bases not matched to a gene. The germline CDR1 and CDR2 sequences are MNHEY and SMNVEV (reference sequence). The CDR3 spells CASSSLLQGFGDTQYF. The CDR3 DNA is TGTGCCAGCAGTTCCCTATTACAGGGGTTTGGAGATACGCAGTATTTT.

The sample holds one count of this clone. The rearrangement joins TRBV28 to TRBJ1-2; the match to TRBD1 covers 7 bases. Germline V lookup: CDR1 MDHEN, CDR2 SYDVKM. The CDR3 consists of 12 residues. With V trimmed by 8 bases and J by 4 bases, 4 bases remained unmatched. The CDR3 DNA follows: TGTGCCAGCGGTGGGACAGTCTATGGCTACACCTTC. This encodes CASGGTVYGYTF.

This clone was detected only a few times. V is TRBV2 and J is TRBJ2-1, with 10 bases fitting TRBD2. The V and J ends lost 5 bases and 3 bases, in that order; junction bases with no gene match: 4. The CDR3 covers 15 residues. The germline CDR1 and CDR2 sequences are SNHLY and FYNNEI. CDR3 sequence reads: CASSRTSGGYNEQFF. In DNA, the CDR3 is TGTGCCAGCAGTCGGACTAGCGGAGGCTACAATGAGCAGTTCTTC.

The chain links TRBV5-4 to TRBJ2-7; 11 bases map to TRBD1. Per germline, CDR1 SGHNT and CDR2 YYREEE (reference sequence). This CDR3 has 16 residues. V dropped 4 bases and J dropped 0; count of bases not matched to a gene: 6. Here the CDR3 reads CASSGGGTGGSYEQYF. The CDR3 DNA follows: TGTGCCAGCAGCGGAGGGGGGACAGGGGGCTCCTACGAGCAGTACTTC.

This clone was observed a single time. V is TRBV9 and J is TRBJ1-2; TRBD1 matches at 8 bases. CDR1 and CDR2 (germline): SGDLS, YYNGEE. The length of the CDR3 is 18 residues. Losses at the gene ends were 3 bases for V and 5 bases for J; bases not matched to a gene: 18. This CDR3 is CASSAQGQDLLRGYGYTF. As DNA, the CDR3 is TGTGCCAGCAGCGCCCAGGGACAGGACCTCTTAAGGGGGTATGGCTACACCTTC.

This clone was recorded once. The V and J genes are TRBV19 and TRBJ2-7, with TRBD2 matching over 9 bases. The ends lost 6 bases at V and 1 base at J; junction bases unmatched: 4. Germline V lookup: CDR1 LNHDA, CDR2 SQIVND (reference sequence). This CDR3 contains 14 residues. The CDR3 region is CASSPLAGSYEQYF. As DNA, the CDR3 is TGTGCCAGTAGCCCTCTAGCGGGGTCCTACGAGCAGTACTTC.